Listed below are T cell receptor beta chains from one sample, sequenced in a study of identical twins. TCRdb processed the 5' RACE reads anew with MiXCR; each CDR3 protein has one entry. The repertoire consists of under 900,000 distinct CDR3 sequences, with 9% to 15% occurring once and the leading ten covering about 1.5%. A further study also used this sample, focusing on yellow fever vaccine responses in identical twins.

Sequenced material: PBMCs. Receptors originate from a young woman in good health. Each CDR3 is given with its conserved first and last residue. The order of the fields is CDR3 protein, CDR3 DNA, V gene, J gene, D gene, clone size. A D gene is named only where the DNA matches it firmly. Clone size is stated in some rows and not others, as once, few, many or a class when expanded.

CDR3aa: CSVDTGLDEQFF
CDR3nt: TGCAGCGTTGATACCGGGTTGGATGAGCAGTTCTTC
v_gene: TRBV29-1
j_gene: TRBJ2-1
d_gene: -
abundance: many

CDR3aa: CSAPASGSSTDTQYF
CDR3nt: TGCAGTGCTCCAGCTAGCGGCTCTAGCACAGATACGCAGTATTTT
v_gene: TRBV20-1
j_gene: TRBJ2-3
d_gene: TRBD2
abundance: many

CDR3aa: CASSVGTGGVYEQYF
CDR3nt: TGTGCCAGCAGTGTTGGGACAGGGGGCGTTTACGAGCAGTACTTC
v_gene: TRBV2
j_gene: TRBJ2-7
d_gene: TRBD1
abundance: -

CDR3aa: CASSYLGQSYEQYF
CDR3nt: TGTGCCAGCAGTTATCTCGGACAGTCCTACGAGCAGTACTTC
v_gene: TRBV12-3/TRBV12-4
j_gene: TRBJ2-7
d_gene: -
abundance: -

CDR3aa: CASSQDWGLSASYNEQFF
CDR3nt: TGCGCCAGCAGCCAAGATTGGGGACTATCCGCCTCCTACAATGAGCAGTTCTTC
v_gene: TRBV4-1
j_gene: TRBJ2-1
d_gene: TRBD2
abundance: few

CDR3aa: CASSLISGDTGELFF
CDR3nt: TGTGCCAGCAGCTTGATCTCTGGGGACACCGGGGAGCTGTTTTTT
v_gene: TRBV5-6
j_gene: TRBJ2-2
d_gene: -
abundance: once

CDR3aa: CASSVGGREANQPQHF
CDR3nt: TGTGCCAGCAGCGTAGGGGGTAGGGAGGCCAATCAGCCCCAGCATTTT
v_gene: TRBV9
j_gene: TRBJ1-5
d_gene: -
abundance: few

CDR3aa: CSARSREQETQYF
CDR3nt: TGCAGTGCTAGAAGCAGGGAACAGGAGACCCAGTACTTC
v_gene: TRBV20-1
j_gene: TRBJ2-5
d_gene: -
abundance: -

CDR3aa: CSAPALLDGGELFF
CDR3nt: TGCAGTGCGCCAGCCCTCTTAGATGGCGGGGAGCTGTTTTTT
v_gene: TRBV20-1
j_gene: TRBJ2-2
d_gene: -
abundance: -

CDR3aa: CSVGGFNTEAFF
CDR3nt: TGCAGCGTTGGGGGGTTTAACACTGAAGCTTTCTTT
v_gene: TRBV29-1
j_gene: TRBJ1-1
d_gene: -
abundance: many

CDR3aa: CASSQDPAGRETQYF
CDR3nt: TGTGCCAGCAGCCAAGATCCCGCAGGGCGAGAGACCCAGTACTTC
v_gene: TRBV3-1
j_gene: TRBJ2-5
d_gene: -
abundance: few

CDR3aa: CASSLAGYGTEAFF
CDR3nt: TGTGCCAGCAGTTTGGCAGGGTATGGTACTGAAGCTTTCTTT
v_gene: TRBV12-3/TRBV12-4
j_gene: TRBJ1-1
d_gene: -
abundance: -